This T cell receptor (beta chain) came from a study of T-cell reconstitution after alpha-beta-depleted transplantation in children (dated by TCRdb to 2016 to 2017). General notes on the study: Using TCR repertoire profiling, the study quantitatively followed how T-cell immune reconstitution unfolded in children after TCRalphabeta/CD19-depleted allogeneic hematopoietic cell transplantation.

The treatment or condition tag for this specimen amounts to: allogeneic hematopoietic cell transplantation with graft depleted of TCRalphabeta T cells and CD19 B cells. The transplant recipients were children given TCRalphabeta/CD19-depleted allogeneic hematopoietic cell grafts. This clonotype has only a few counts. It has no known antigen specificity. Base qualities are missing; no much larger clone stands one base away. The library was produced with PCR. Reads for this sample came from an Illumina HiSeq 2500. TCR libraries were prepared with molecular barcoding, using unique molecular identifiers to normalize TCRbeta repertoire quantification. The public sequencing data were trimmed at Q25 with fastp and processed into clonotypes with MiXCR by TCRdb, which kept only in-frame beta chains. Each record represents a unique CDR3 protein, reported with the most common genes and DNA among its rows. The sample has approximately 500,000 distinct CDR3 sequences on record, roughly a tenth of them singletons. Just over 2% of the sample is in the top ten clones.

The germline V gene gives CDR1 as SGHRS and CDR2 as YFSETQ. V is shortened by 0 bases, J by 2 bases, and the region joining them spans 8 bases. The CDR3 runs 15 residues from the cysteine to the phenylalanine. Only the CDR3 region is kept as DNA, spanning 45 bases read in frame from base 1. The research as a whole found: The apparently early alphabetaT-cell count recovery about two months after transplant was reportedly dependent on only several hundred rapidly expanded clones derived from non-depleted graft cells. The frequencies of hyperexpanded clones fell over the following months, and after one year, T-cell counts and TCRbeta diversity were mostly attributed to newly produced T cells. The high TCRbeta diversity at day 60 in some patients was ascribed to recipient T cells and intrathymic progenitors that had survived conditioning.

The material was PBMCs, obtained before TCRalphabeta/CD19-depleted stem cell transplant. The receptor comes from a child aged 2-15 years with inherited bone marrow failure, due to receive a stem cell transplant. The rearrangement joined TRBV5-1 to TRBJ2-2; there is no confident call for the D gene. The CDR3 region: CASSLATYNTGELFF. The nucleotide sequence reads TGCGCCAGCAGCTTGGCCACGTATAACACCGGGGAGCTGTTTTTT.